This T cell receptor beta chain derives from a study of beta chain features in type 1 diabetes. Expressed TCRB transcripts were sequenced because the entire RNA isolate underwent reverse transcription. Here immunoSEQ multiplex PCR was the method, and the copy in TCRdb shows in-frame clones only, minus some. The profile shows under 950,000 clones, roughly 15% of them singletons. The study's findings and limits: TCRB CDR3s from Type 1 diabetes patients were moderately but significantly shorter in all four CD4+ subsets.

On this clone itself: Its antigen is still unknown.

The length of the CDR3 is 14 residues. The ends were cut back, 8 bases at V and 2 bases at J, with 12 bases in the middle. Germline CDR1 reads SNHLY; CDR2 reads FYNNEI. Sequencing was performed on naive CD4+ T cells from blood. The receptor comes from a woman between 18 and 29 years old in good health. This chain connects TRBV2 to TRBJ2-2; perhaps TRBD1 as D (6 bases). Written as DNA, the CDR3 is TGTGCCAGCTTCAAACAGGGAAACACCGGGGAGCTGTTTTTT. It translates to CASFKQGNTGELFF.